This TCR beta chain was documented in a study of regulatory T cells in long-lasting Graves disease. The CDR3 has 17 residues. Germline CDR1 and CDR2: MNHEY and SMNVEV (reference sequence). The V gene end was trimmed by 3 bases and the J gene end by 4 bases; junction bases not matched to a gene: 8. This clonotype was counted only a few times. As to time point: newly diagnosed GD, antithyroid drugs for less than 3 months. Researchers made the TCR library from RNA that was extracted from PBMCs. CDR3 regions were amplified by Arm-PCR using iRepertoire HTBI primers to build TCR beta libraries. TCRdb re-called the multiplex PCR reads with MiXCR, one entry per CDR3 protein. This table holds 400,000 to 450,000 distinct CDR3 sequences, more than 12% found once. This sample was also put to use in a study of T cells in Graves' hyperthyroidism and ophthalmopathy.

The receptor was derived from a woman aged 25 to 45 with Graves disease. This specimen consisted of peripheral blood mononuclear cells (PBMCs), obtained at new diagnosis, from a patient treated with antithyroid drugs. The chain links TRBV27 to TRBJ2-1; 11 bases fit TRBD2. CDR3 sequence reads: CASSLGVTSGTYNEQFF. For the CDR3, the DNA is TGTGCCAGCAGTTTGGGGGTGACTAGCGGGACTTACAATGAGCAGTTCTTC.